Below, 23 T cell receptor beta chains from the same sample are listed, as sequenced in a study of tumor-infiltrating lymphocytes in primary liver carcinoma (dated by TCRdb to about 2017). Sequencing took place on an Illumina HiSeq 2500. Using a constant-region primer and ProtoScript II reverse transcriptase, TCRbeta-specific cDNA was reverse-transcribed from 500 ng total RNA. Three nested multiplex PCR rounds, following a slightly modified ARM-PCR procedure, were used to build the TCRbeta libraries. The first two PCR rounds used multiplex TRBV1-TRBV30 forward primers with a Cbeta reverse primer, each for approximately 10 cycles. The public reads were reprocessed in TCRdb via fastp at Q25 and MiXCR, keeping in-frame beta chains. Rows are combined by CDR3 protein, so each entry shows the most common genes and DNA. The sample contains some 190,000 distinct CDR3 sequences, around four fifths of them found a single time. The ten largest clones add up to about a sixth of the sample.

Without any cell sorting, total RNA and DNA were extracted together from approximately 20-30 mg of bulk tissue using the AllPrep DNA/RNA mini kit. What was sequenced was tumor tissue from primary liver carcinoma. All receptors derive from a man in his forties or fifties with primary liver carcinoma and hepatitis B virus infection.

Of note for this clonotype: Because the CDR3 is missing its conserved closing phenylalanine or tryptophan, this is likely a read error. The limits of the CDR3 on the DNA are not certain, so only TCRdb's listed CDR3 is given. CDR3: CASRRASSGETQYI. The chain has TRBV6-1 and TRBJ2-5; the DNA was not compared with TRBD2, the D call given in the table. The CDR3 adds up to 14 amino acids, both ends counted. Per germline, CDR1 MNHNS and CDR2 SASEGT.

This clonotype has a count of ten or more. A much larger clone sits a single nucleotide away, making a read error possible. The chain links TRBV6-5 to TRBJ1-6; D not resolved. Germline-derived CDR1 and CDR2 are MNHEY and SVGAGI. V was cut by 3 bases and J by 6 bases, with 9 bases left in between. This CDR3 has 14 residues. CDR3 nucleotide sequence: TGTGCCAGCAGTTATACGGTCTGTAATTCACCCCTCCACTTT. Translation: CASSYTVCNSPLHF.

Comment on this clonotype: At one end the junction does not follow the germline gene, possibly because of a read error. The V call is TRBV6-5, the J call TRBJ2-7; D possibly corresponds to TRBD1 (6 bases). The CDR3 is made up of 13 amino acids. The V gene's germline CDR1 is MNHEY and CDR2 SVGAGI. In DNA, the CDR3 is TGTGCCAGCACCCAACGACAGGCTGGCGAGCAGTATTTC. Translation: CASTQRQAGEQYF.

The CDR3 sequence: CASNQDSSGIYEQYF. In DNA, the CDR3 is TGCGCCAGTAACCAAGATTCTAGCGGGATTTACGAGCAGTACTTC. The V call is TRBV4-1, the J call TRBJ2-7; 9 bases agree with TRBD2. Trimming cost V 9 bases and J 4 bases; bases outside gene matches: 13. The CDR3 covers 15 residues. Germline values: CDR1 MGHRA, CDR2 YSYEKL.

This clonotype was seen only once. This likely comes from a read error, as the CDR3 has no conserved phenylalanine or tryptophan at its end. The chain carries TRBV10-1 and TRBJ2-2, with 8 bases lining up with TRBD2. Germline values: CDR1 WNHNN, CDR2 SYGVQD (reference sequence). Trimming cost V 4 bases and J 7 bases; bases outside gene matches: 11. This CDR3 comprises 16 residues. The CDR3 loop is CASSVMAGGLGGELFL. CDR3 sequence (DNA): TGCGCCAGCAGTGTGATGGCGGGAGGATTAGGCGGGGAGCTGTTTCTT.

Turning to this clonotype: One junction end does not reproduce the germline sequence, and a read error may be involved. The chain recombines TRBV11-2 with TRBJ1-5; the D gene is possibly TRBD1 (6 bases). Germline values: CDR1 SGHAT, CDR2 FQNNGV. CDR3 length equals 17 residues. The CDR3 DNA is TGTGCCAGCAGCTTACTAGGGCTAACAGGGAGCAAACAGCCCCAGCATTTT. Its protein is CASSLLGLTGSKQPQHF. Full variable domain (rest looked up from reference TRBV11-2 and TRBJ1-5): EAGVAQSPRYKIIEKRQSVAFWCNPISGHATLYWYQQILGQGPKLLIQFQNNGVVDDSQLPKDRFSAERLKGVDSTLKIQPAKLEDSAVYLCASSLLGLTGSKQPQHFGDGTRLSIL.

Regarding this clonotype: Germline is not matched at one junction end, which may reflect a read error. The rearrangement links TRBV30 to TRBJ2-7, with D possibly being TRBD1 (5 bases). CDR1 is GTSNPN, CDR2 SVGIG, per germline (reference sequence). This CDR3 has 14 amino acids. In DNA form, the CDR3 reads TGTGCCTGGACCAAGAGGACAAGGACCTACGAGCAATTCTTC. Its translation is CAWTKRTRTYEQFF.

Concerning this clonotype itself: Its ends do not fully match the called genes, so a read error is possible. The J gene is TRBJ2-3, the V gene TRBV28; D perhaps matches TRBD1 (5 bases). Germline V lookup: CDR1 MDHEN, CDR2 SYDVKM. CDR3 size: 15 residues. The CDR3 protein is CASSRLPQSTGTQYF. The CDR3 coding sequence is TGTGCCAGCAGTCGCCTCCCGCAAAGCACAGGTACGCAATATTTT.

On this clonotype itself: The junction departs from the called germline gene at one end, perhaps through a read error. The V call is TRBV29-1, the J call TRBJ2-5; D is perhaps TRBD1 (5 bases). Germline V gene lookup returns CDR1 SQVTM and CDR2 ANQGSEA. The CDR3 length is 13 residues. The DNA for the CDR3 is TGCAGCGTGGCAGGGTTAGGCCAAGAGACCCAGAACTTC. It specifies CSVAGLGQETQNF.

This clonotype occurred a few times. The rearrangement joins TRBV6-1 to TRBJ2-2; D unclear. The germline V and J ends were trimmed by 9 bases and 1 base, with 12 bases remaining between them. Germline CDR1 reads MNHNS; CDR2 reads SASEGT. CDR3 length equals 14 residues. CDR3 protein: CASTESVNTGELFF. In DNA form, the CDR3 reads TGTGCCAGTACTGAATCAGTGAACACCGGGGAGCTGTTTTTT.

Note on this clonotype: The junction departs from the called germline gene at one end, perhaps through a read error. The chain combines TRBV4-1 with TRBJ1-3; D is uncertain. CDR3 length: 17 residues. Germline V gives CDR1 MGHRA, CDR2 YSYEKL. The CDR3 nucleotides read TGTGCCAGCAGCCAACAAAGAACGGCGGGAGTTGGAAACACCATATATTTT. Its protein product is CASSQQRTAGVGNTIYF.

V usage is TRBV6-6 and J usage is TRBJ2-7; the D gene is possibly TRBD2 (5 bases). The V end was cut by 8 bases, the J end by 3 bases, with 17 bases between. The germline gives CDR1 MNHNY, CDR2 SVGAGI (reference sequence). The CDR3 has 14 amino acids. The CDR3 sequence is CASYLDFDFYEQYF. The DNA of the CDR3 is TGTGCCAGCTATTTGGACTTTGATTTCTACGAGCAGTACTTC.

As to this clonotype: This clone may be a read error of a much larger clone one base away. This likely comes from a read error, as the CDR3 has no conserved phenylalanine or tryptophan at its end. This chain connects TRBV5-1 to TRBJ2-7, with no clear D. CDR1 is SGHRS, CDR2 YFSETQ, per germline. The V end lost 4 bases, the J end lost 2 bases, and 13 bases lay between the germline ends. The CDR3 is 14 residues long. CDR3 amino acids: CASSRRAQTYEQYL. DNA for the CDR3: TGCGCCAGCAGCCGCCGGGCCCAGACCTACGAGCAGTACTTA.

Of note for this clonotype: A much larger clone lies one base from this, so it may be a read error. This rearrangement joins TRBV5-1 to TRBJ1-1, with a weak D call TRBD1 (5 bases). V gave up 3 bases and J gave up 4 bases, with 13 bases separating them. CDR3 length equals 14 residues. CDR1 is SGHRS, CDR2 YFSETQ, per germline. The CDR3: CASSSSRAGTEAFF. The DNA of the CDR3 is TGCGCCAGCAGCTCCAGCAGGGCTGGCACTGAAGCTTTCTTT. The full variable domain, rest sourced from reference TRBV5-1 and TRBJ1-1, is KAGVTQTPRYLIKTRGQQVTLSCSPISGHRSVSWYQQTPGQGLQFLFEYFSETQRNKGNFPGRFSGRQFSNSRSEMNVSTLELGDSALYLCASSSSRAGTEAFFGQGTRLTVV.

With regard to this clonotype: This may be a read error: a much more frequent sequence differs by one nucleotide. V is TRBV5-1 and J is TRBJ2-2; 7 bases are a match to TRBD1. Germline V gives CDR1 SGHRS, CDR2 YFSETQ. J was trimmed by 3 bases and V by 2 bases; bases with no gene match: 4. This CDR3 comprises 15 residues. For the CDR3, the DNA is TGCGCCAGCAGCTTCTCTACAGGGGACACCGGGGAGCTGTTTTTT. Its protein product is CASSFSTGDTGELFF.

The CDR3 region is CSALCPGTGGMKTQYF. The CDR3 DNA follows: TGCAGCGCCCTATGTCCCGGGACAGGGGGTATGAAGACCCAGTACTTC. The V gene is TRBV29-1, the J gene TRBJ2-5, with 11 nucleotides matching TRBD1. The V and J ends lost 7 bases and 6 bases, in that order; junction bases with no gene match: 16. CDR1 and CDR2 (germline): SQVTM, ANQGSEA. The CDR3 loop spans 16 amino acids.

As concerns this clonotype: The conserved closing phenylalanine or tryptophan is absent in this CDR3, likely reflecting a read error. CDR3 loop: CSVPAPANTEQYY. For the CDR3, the DNA is TGCAGCGTCCCTGCGCCAGCTAATACCGAGCAGTACTAC. This sequence joins TRBV29-1 and TRBJ2-1; unclear D gene. The DNA matches TRBJ2-7 better at its end, which makes the J call doubtful. The germline CDR1 and CDR2 sequences are SQVTM and ANQGSEA. This CDR3 region has 13 residues.

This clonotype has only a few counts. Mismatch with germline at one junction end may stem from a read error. The CDR3 sequence is CASSFRDTGELFF. DNA of the CDR3: TGTGCCAGTAGCTTTCGGGACACGGGGGAGCTGTTTTTT. The gene calls are TRBV11-1 and TRBJ2-2; tentative D call: TRBD1 (6 bases). CDR3 size: 13 residues. Germline V gene sequence: CDR1 SGHAT, CDR2 FQDESV (reference sequence).

This CDR3 reads CASSQEIPVDEQYF. The CDR3 DNA reads TGCGCCAGCAGCCAAGAGATACCTGTTGACGAGCAGTACTTC. This chain joins TRBV4-1 and TRBJ2-7; D not certain. V dropped 0 bases and J dropped 5 bases, with 11 bases sitting between them. CDR3 size: 14 residues. CDR1 MGHRA and CDR2 YSYEKL come from the germline V gene.

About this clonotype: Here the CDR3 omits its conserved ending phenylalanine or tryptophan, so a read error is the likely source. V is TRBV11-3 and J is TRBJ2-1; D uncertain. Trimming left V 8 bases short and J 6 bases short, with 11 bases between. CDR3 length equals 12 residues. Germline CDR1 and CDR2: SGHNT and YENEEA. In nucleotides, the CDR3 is TGTGCCAGCGACTTAAATGCCAATGAGCAGTTCTTG. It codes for CASDLNANEQFL.

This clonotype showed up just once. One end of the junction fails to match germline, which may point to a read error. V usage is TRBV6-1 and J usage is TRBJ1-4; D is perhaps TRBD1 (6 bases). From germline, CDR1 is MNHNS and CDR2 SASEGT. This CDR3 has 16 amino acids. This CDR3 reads CASSEVVQGINEKPLF. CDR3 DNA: TGTGCCAGCAGTGAAGTCGTTCAGGGGATTAATGAAAAACCGTTGTTT.

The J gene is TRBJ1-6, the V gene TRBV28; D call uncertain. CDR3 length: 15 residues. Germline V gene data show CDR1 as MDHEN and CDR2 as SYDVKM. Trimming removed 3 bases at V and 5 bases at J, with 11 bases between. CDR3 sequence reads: CASSLGLENNSPLHF. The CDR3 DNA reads TGTGCCAGCAGTTTGGGTTTAGAAAATAATTCACCCCTCCACTTT.

The CDR3 DNA reads as TGTCCCAACAGCTTCCCAATCACAGGGGGAGGAGGCTACACCTTC. This gives the protein CPNSFPITGGGGYTF. The chain employs TRBV11-2 and TRBJ1-2; TRBD1 matches 8 bases. Germline V gene sequence: CDR1 SGHAT, CDR2 FQNNGV. The CDR3 runs to 15 residues.